This T cell receptor (beta chain) appears in the sequencing data of a study of glioma-infiltrating T cells. Using RNA template, CDR3s of TCR alpha and beta were amplified with iRepertoire arm-PCR. TCRdb fed the multiplex PCR reads into MiXCR, producing one record per CDR3 protein. The sample has under 200,000 distinct CDR3 sequences, approximately 30% seen once. This receptor was obtained from a human donor with low-grade glioma or glioblastoma, undergoing nonglioma brain surgery, or in good health (not recorded which). Input material: glioma tissue, nonneoplastic brain tissue, or PBMCs (not recorded which).

The CDR3 reads CASSASGLAGGAQYF. CDR3 bases: TGTGCCAGCAGCGCCTCGGGACTAGCGGGAGGGGCGCAGTATTTT. The chain employs TRBV9 and TRBJ2-3, with 16 bases fitting TRBD2. Germline V lookup: CDR1 SGDLS, CDR2 YYNGEE. CDR3 length: 15 residues. V shed 3 bases and J 10 bases; nucleotides not matched to a gene: 5.